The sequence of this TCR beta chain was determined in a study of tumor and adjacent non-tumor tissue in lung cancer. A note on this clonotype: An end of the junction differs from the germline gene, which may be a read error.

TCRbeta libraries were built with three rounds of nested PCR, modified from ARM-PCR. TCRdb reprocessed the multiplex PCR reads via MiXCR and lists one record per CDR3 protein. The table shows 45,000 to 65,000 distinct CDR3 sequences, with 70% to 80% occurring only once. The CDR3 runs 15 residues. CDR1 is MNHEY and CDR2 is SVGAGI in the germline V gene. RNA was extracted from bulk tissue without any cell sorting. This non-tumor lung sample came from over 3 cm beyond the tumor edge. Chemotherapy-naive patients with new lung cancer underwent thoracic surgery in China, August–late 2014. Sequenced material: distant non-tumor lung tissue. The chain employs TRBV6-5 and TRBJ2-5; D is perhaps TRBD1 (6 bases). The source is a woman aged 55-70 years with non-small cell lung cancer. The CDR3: CVSSKVPGVLGTQYF. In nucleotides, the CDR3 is TGTGTCAGCAGTAAGGTGCCAGGGGTTTTGGGGACCCAGTACTTC.